This entry describes one T cell receptor (beta chain). No antigen is known for it. Base quality data are lacking; no much larger clone is found one base away. The treatment or condition label corresponds to: allogeneic hematopoietic cell transplantation with graft depleted of TCRalphabeta T cells and CD19 B cells. TCRalphabeta/CD19-depleted allogeneic hematopoietic cell grafts were given to the transplant recipients, all of whom were children. The library was made by PCR. The sequencer was an Illumina HiSeq 2500. TCR library preparation used molecular barcoding, with unique molecular identifiers applied to normalize quantification of the TCRbeta repertoire. TCRdb reran the public reads through fastp at Q25 and MiXCR, keeping productive beta chains. Rows with one shared CDR3 protein collapse into an entry with the most common genes and DNA. The sample table lists about 870,000 distinct CDR3 sequences, approximately 15% of them with a count of one. The ten largest clones take up roughly 5% of the sample.

The data were taken from a study of T-cell reconstitution after alpha-beta-depleted transplantation in children (dated by TCRdb to 2016 to 2017). A note on the overall study: Using TCR repertoire profiling, the study followed T-cell immune reconstitution in a quantitative way in children after TCRalphabeta/CD19-depleted allogeneic hematopoietic cell transplantation. Overall study outcomes, separate from this receptor: About two months after transplant, the apparently early recovery of alphabetaT-cell counts reportedly depended on just several hundred clones that had expanded rapidly and came from non-depleted graft cells. Over the following months the frequencies of hyperexpanded clones went down, and after one year T-cell counts and TCRbeta diversity were mostly credited to newly produced T cells. In some patients, high TCRbeta diversity at day 60 was attributed to recipient T cells and intrathymic progenitors that had survived conditioning.

The germline V gene supplies CDR1 MNHEY and CDR2 SVGEGT. V is clipped by 4 bases and J by 1 base, and the sequence between their germline boundaries is 11 bases long. The CDR3 runs 14 residues from the cysteine to the phenylalanine. Solely the CDR3 DNA is kept, with 42 bases framed from the first base. This sequence originates from a male patient younger than 18 who had a stem cell transplant for acute lymphoblastic leukemia, so the T cells may come from the graft donor. The chain joins TRBV6-2 or TRBV6-3 to TRBJ2-7, with an unclear D gene assignment. The material was PBMCs, mostly from graft donor cells, obtained 360 days after TCRalphabeta/CD19-depleted stem cell transplant. The bases read TGTGCCAGCAGTTCCGCGGACCGGTCCTACGAGCAGTACTTC. It translates as CASSSADRSYEQYF.